This section outlines one T cell receptor beta chain sequence together with its context. This sample is part of a study of shared clonotypes between healthy human individuals. The repertoire was sequenced with immunoSEQ multiplex PCR; TCRdb's copy has only in-frame clones and lacks some. Of about 980,000 clones listed, over 75% are singletons. Trimming took off 1 base at V and 6 bases at J, with 17 bases between the two ends. Per the germline V gene, CDR1 is GTSNPN and CDR2 is SVGIG (reference sequence). The CDR3 is 15 residues long. This clonotype was obtained from a man aged 18 to 30 in good health. The V call is TRBV30, the J call TRBJ2-3, with D maybe TRBD1 (7 bases). Sequencing was done on a sample of memory CD4+ T cells sorted from blood. The subset is: CD45RA-negative fraction. The CDR3 nucleotides read TGTGCCTGGAGTGACAGGGGAGGAAGTAGGGATACGCAGTATTTT. This codes for CAWSDRGGSRDTQYF. Together with reference TRBV30 and TRBJ2-3, the CDR3 gives the full variable domain: SQTIHQWPATLVQPVGSPLSLECTVEGTSNPNLYWYRQAAGRGLQLLFYSVGIGQISSEVPQNLSASRPQDRQFILSSKKLLLSDSGFYLCAWSDRGGSRDTQYFGPGTRLTVL.